This TCR beta chain was retrieved from a study of T cell repertoires in cytomegalovirus infection (dated by TCRdb to between 2017 and 2020). A note on the overall study: The peptide stimulations were aimed at well-studied HLA-B-restricted epitopes as well as recently identified HLA-C-restricted CMV epitopes, whose presentation resists viral immunomodulation. Donor HLA type was relevant to the analysis, as public TCR beta signatures indicated carriage of CMV infection together with the matching HLA type. The paper as a whole reports these results and caveats: In both this cohort and an independent cohort of some 350 donors, the cumulative frequency of public TCR beta family members distinguished carriers of CMV infection plus the relevant HLA type. The ex vivo response was dominated by HLA-C-restricted CMV-specific TCR beta clonotypes, which also provided the single most frequent clonotype in two of eight donors.

CDR1 and CDR2, looked up from the germline V gene (reference sequence), are GTSNPN and SVGIG. CDR3 length: 11 amino acids, cysteine to phenylalanine. The DNA shown is the 33-base CDR3, in frame from base 1. At the junction V is shortened by 4 bases and J by 5 bases, with 6 bases in between. The sample was run on an Illumina HiSeq 1500. Using fastp trimming at Q25 and MiXCR clonotype assembly, TCRdb reanalyzed the public sequencing data and kept in-frame beta chains. Entries that share a CDR3 protein sequence are merged under the most common genes and DNA. This sample has a few hundred thousand distinct CDR3 sequences in its table, and about 33% of those were observed once. The top ten hold around a sixth of the sample. Interpreted using the paper, the treatment or condition label stands for: in vitro stimulation with specific CMV peptide epitopes to enrich CMV-specific T cells. As regards this clonotype: The antigen it binds to is not known. No clone much larger than this one lies a single base away; base qualities are absent.

The sequences come from cultured PBMCs, collected from culture after CMV antigen stimulation. The rearranged segments are TRBV30 and TRBJ2-1; a tentative D call is TRBD1 (5 bases match). This clonotype originated in a human donor in good health (CMV status not recorded). Some clones in this sample may be carry-over from other donors' samples. The DNA sequence is as follows: TGTGCCTGGAACAGGAACAATGAGCAGTTCTTC. It specifies CAWNRNNEQFF.